The 4 T cell receptor beta chains listed next were all sequenced from one sample in a study of neurological immune-mediated disorders (dated by TCRdb to between 2017 and 2020). To prepare the library, 5' RACE was applied. The sample was run on an Illumina HiSeq 2500. TCRdb reworked the public reads: Q25 trimming with fastp, MiXCR clone assembly, productive beta chains retained. Rows matching on CDR3 protein sequence are summarized as one entry with the most common DNA and genes. The sample includes roughly 120,000 distinct CDR3 sequences, with roughly 3.2% observed a single time. The top ten hold about 1.2% of the sample. The sequenced sample consisted of PBMCs. These receptors all stem from a woman aged 25-40 years with multiple sclerosis.

This clonotype was counted many times. This chain uses TRBV7-6 with TRBJ1-4, with 9 bases that match TRBD1. The germline V gene encodes CDR1 SGHVS and CDR2 FNYEAQ. This CDR3 comprises 20 residues. V was clipped by 5 bases and J by 2 bases; unmatched bases: 18. The chain's CDR3 is CASSPLPTGGDWSTNEKLFF. DNA of the CDR3: TGTGCCAGCAGCCCCCTCCCCACAGGGGGCGATTGGTCCACTAATGAAAAACTGTTTTTT.

Notes on this clonotype: A read error may be the cause here, since a much bigger clone is one base away. The rearrangement uses TRBV5-1 and TRBJ2-3; no firm D call. The CDR3 consists of 13 residues. CDR1 and CDR2 from the germline V gene are SGHRS and YFSETQ. Trimming took 9 bases from V and 5 from J, leaving 16 bases between them. The CDR3 protein is CANSSPSGDTQYF. Written as DNA, the CDR3 is TGCGCCAACAGTAGCCCTTCAGGAGATACGCAGTATTTT.

This clonotype was detected many times. The rearrangement uses TRBV20-1 and TRBJ1-1; D ambiguous. The CDR3 has 13 amino acids. Trimming cost V 0 bases and J 6 bases, with 11 bases left between them. CDR1 is DFQATT and CDR2 is SNEGSKA in the germline V gene (reference sequence). The DNA of the CDR3 is TGCAGTGCTAGAGAGCGGGGATGGGCTGAAGCTTTCTTT. It is translated as CSARERGWAEAFF.

This clonotype showed up many times. This rearrangement joins TRBV2 to TRBJ2-1; D ambiguous. V lost 8 bases, J lost 2 bases, and 16 bases lay in between. The CDR3 runs to 15 residues. The germline gives CDR1 SNHLY, CDR2 FYNNEI. The CDR3 DNA follows: TGTGCCAGCCTTGGTTGGGATAAAACCTACAATGAGCAGTTCTTC. Amino acid sequence: CASLGWDKTYNEQFF.